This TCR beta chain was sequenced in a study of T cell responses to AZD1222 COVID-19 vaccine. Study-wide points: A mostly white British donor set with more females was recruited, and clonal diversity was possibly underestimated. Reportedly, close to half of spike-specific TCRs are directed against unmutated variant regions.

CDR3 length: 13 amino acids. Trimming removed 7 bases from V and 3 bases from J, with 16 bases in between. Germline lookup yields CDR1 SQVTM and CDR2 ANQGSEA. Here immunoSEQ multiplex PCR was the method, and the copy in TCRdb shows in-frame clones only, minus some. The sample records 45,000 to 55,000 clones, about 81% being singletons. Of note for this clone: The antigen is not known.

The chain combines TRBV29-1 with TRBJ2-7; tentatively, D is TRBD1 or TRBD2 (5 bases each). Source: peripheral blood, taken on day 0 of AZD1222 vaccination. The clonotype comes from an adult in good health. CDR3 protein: CSAQDGAHYEQYF. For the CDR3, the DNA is TGCAGCGCCCAGGACGGGGCCCACTACGAGCAGTACTTC.